One and the same sample provided the 19 T cell receptor beta chains below, sequenced in a study of CD8+ T cells in alopecia areata (dated by TCRdb to the late 2010s). To prepare the library, the immunoSEQ multiplex PCR assay was applied. For TCR sequencing, RNA was extracted from every sample and reverse transcribed into cDNA to serve as template. TCRdb obtained this table from immuneACCESS and retained in-frame rearrangements with V and J assigned. These tables miss some clones; where compared with another copy, unresolved V genes account for less than half of the shortfall, and the remainder is unexplained. The sample includes 150,000 to 200,000 clones, with around 49% observed a single time. Of the sample, around 10% falls within the top ten clones. This specimen's treatment or condition label, interpreted: oral pan-JAK inhibitor, 5-10 mg twice daily. The specimen comprised CD8+ T cells sorted from blood, sampled around week 54, from a patient treated with tofacitinib. The receptor source for this set is a human donor with alopecia areata.

V gene TRBV27 combines with J gene TRBJ1-5, with 7 positions matching TRBD1. Germline CDR1 and CDR2: MNHEY and SMNVEV (reference sequence). The V and J ends lost 2 bases and 4 bases, in that order; junction bases with no gene match: 14. The CDR3 has 18 amino acids. The CDR3 sequence is CASSLRYLGTDTNQPQHF. DNA for the CDR3: TGTGCCAGCAGTTTAAGATATTTGGGGACAGATACTAATCAGCCCCAGCATTTT.

The CDR3 protein is CATSRDWDTQYF. The CDR3 DNA sequence: TGTGCCACCAGCAGAGATTGGGATACGCAGTATTTT. The chain couples TRBV15 to TRBJ2-3, with D unresolved. The CDR3 covers 12 residues. Trimming pared 0 bases from V and 6 bases from J, leaving 4 bases between. CDR1 LNHNV and CDR2 YYDKDF come from the germline V gene (reference sequence).

This clone was detected a few times. The chain couples TRBV5-1 to TRBJ2-1, with TRBD1 identical over 7 bases. The V gene end was trimmed by 3 bases and the J gene end by 5 bases; junction bases not matched to a gene: 2. The CDR3 has 13 residues. Germline CDR1 SGHRS, CDR2 YFSETQ. The CDR3 nucleotides read TGCGCCAGCAGCTGGGGGACAGACAATGAGCAGTTCTTC. Amino acids: CASSWGTDNEQFF.

This chain uses TRBV18 with TRBJ1-5; TRBD1 matches at 8 bases. V lost 1 base, J lost 5 bases, and 4 bases stayed unmatched. The CDR3 is 15 residues long. Germline values: CDR1 KGHSH, CDR2 LQKENI. CDR3 residues: CASSPLAGGDQPQHF. In nucleotides, the CDR3 is TGTGCCAGCTCACCACTTGCAGGGGGCGATCAGCCCCAGCATTTT. The full variable domain, its missing parts supplied by reference TRBV18 and TRBJ1-5, is NAGVMQNPRHLVRRRGQEARLRCSPMKGHSHVYWYRQLPEEGLKFMVYLQKENIIDESGMPKERFSAEFPKEGPSILRIQQVVRGDSAAYFCASSPLAGGDQPQHFGDGTRLSIL.

Written as DNA, the CDR3 is TGTGCCAGCAGTTACTCGAAGGGTCAGCCCCAGCATTTT. Encoded protein: CASSYSKGQPQHF. The chain uses TRBV6-5 and TRBJ1-5; D not certain. The CDR3 has 13 amino acids. Germline CDR1 reads MNHEY; CDR2 reads SVGAGI. Trimming removed 0 bases from V and 6 bases from J, with 6 bases in between.

The chain combines TRBV6-1 with TRBJ1-5; D unclear. Trimming removed 2 bases at V and 4 bases at J, with 9 bases between. The length of the CDR3 is 14 residues. Germline V gives CDR1 MNHNS, CDR2 SASEGT. CDR3 nucleotides: TGTGCCAGCAGTGAATGGGAGGCGAATCAGCCCCAGCATTTT. The encoded protein is CASSEWEANQPQHF.

This clone appeared a few times. The chain has TRBV27 and TRBJ1-5; tentative D call: TRBD1 (6 bases). This CDR3 region has 14 residues. V was shortened by 4 bases and J by 4 bases, with 11 bases between the two germline ends. Germline values: CDR1 MNHEY, CDR2 SMNVEV (reference sequence). The CDR3 loop is CASSSGAVNQPQHF. The CDR3 coding sequence is TGTGCCAGCAGTTCAGGGGCGGTAAATCAGCCCCAGCATTTT.

This clone was detected only a few times. The chain carries TRBV29-1 and TRBJ1-2, with D tentatively TRBD1 (5 bases). The germline CDR1 and CDR2 sequences are SQVTM and ANQGSEA. The length of the CDR3 is 12 residues. The V end lost 7 bases, the J end lost 8 bases, and 17 bases lay between the germline ends. The CDR3 DNA reads TGCAGCGACGTGGGGGAAGGGTTGGGCTACACCTTC. This sequence encodes CSDVGEGLGYTF.

In its sample, this clone was seen once. V is TRBV2 and J is TRBJ2-7, with 11 bases fitting TRBD1. This CDR3 has 15 residues. The junction had 6 bases not matched to a gene; V was cut back by 4 bases and J by 4 bases. CDR1 and CDR2 (germline): SNHLY, FYNNEI. This CDR3 reads CASSGTRDRGYEQYF. In DNA, the CDR3 is TGTGCCAGCAGTGGGACCCGGGACAGGGGGTACGAGCAGTACTTC.

This chain joins TRBV27 and TRBJ2-7; possibly TRBD1 for D (5 bases). The CDR3 has 14 amino acids. The germline V gene encodes CDR1 MNHEY and CDR2 SMNVEV (reference sequence). Trimming removed 1 base from V and 7 bases from J, with 14 bases in between. CDR3 nucleotides: TGTGCCAGCAGTTTATTGGGCAGGGCTAGGGAGCAGTACTTC. It codes for CASSLLGRAREQYF.

This clone turned up a few times. This chain joins TRBV6-5 and TRBJ1-5, with D perhaps matching TRBD1 (5 bases). The CDR3 runs to 14 residues. Germline-derived CDR1 and CDR2 are MNHEY and SVGAGI. Deletions cut 4 bases from V and 1 base from J, with 8 bases between. CDR3 sequence reads: CASSSGDSNQPQHF. The CDR3 DNA follows: TGTGCCAGCAGTTCGGGGGACAGCAATCAGCCCCAGCATTTT.

This clone occurred a few times. Other DNA sequences in this specimen translate into the identical CDR3. The V and J genes are TRBV7-9 and TRBJ2-3; D call uncertain. This CDR3 is built from 12 residues. Germline V CDR1 and CDR2: SEHNR, FQNEAQ (reference sequence). V shed 1 base and J shed 3 bases, with 2 bases lying between them. The CDR3 loop reads CASSLGTDTQYF. In DNA, the CDR3 is TGTGCCAGCAGCTTAGGGACAGATACGCAGTATTTT.

The chain uses TRBV7-6 and TRBJ2-3; a weak D match, TRBD2 (6 bases). Germline values: CDR1 SGHVS, CDR2 FNYEAQ. The CDR3 contains 17 residues. V lost 0 bases and J 2 bases, leaving 15 bases between the germline ends. The CDR3 loop reads CASSLAISAGYTDTQYF. For the CDR3, the DNA is TGTGCCAGCAGCTTAGCGATTTCTGCGGGGTACACAGATACGCAGTATTTT.

This clone occurred many times. This sequence joins TRBV4-3 and TRBJ1-1; D ambiguous. Germline V gene data show CDR1 as LGHNA and CDR2 as YSLEER. CDR3 length: 14 amino acids. Trimming took 0 bases from V and 4 from J, leaving 9 bases between them. Written as DNA, the CDR3 is TGCGCCAGCAGCCAAGATATTGACCGCACTGAAGCTTTCTTT. Translated: CASSQDIDRTEAFF.

The chain joins TRBV4-2 to TRBJ1-2; D is ambiguous. Germline loops: CDR1 LGHNA, CDR2 YNFKEQ. The V gene lost 3 bases and the J gene lost 7 bases, with 24 bases spanning the gap. This CDR3 is 17 amino acids long. CDR3 amino acids: CASSHDPGREIFGGYTF. CDR3 bases: TGTGCCAGCAGCCATGATCCCGGACGAGAAATTTTTGGTGGCTACACCTTC.

A word on this clone: This same CDR3 is encoded by further DNA sequences in the sample. The V and J genes are TRBV27 and TRBJ2-7; the D is unclear. This CDR3 contains 11 residues. V dropped 3 bases and J dropped 6 bases, with 6 bases sitting between them. From germline, CDR1 is MNHEY and CDR2 SMNVEV (reference sequence). The CDR3 here is CASSFGREQYF. CDR3 coding DNA: TGTGCCAGCAGTTTCGGGCGCGAGCAGTACTTC.

This clone was counted a few times. The rearrangement joins TRBV2 to TRBJ2-1; D tentatively fits TRBD1 or TRBD2 (6 bases each). V was trimmed by 8 bases and J by 0 bases, leaving 17 bases between them. CDR3 size: 16 residues. The germline V gene encodes CDR1 SNHLY and CDR2 FYNNEI. CDR3 residues: CASPEEGTSSYNEQFF. The DNA of the CDR3 is TGTGCCAGCCCCGAGGAGGGGACAAGCTCCTACAATGAGCAGTTCTTC.

This clone was seen a few times. The V gene is TRBV4-1, the J gene TRBJ1-1; D gene uncertain. Germline CDR1 MGHRA, CDR2 YSYEKL. Trimming took 3 bases from V and 5 from J, leaving 13 bases between them. The CDR3 is made up of 14 amino acids. Written as DNA, the CDR3 is TGCGCCAGCAGCCATCAAACCGGTCAGACTGAAGCTTTCTTT. Protein sequence: CASSHQTGQTEAFF.

The chain couples TRBV13 to TRBJ2-5; 9 bases align to TRBD1. V trimming: 3 bases; J trimming: 9 bases; junction bases outside the gene matches: 11. Looked up from germline, CDR1 is PRHDT and CDR2 is FYEKMQ (reference sequence). The CDR3 has 15 amino acids. CDR3 DNA: TGTGCCAGCAGCTTCCGGGGACAGGGATTTTTGGCCCAGTACTTC. This gives the protein CASSFRGQGFLAQYF. The whole variable domain, filled in from reference TRBV13 and TRBJ2-5, reads AAGVIQSPRHLIKEKRETATLKCYPIPRHDTVYWYQQGPGQDPQFLISFYEKMQSDKGSIPDRFSAQQFSDYHSELNMSSLELGDSALYFCASSFRGQGFLAQYFGPGTRLLVL.